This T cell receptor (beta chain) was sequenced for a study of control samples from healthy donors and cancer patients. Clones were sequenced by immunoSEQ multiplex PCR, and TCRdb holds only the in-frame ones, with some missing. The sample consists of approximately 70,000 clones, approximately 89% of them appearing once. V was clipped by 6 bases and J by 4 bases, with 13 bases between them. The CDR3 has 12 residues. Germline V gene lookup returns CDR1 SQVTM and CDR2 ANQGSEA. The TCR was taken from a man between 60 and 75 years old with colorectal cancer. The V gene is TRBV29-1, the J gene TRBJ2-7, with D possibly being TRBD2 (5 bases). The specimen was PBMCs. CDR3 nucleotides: TGCAGCGTCAAGGAGGAACATTACGAGCAGTACTTC. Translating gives CSVKEEHYEQYF.